One sample yielded the 10 T cell receptor beta chains listed below, sequenced in a study of early T cells in non-severe SARS-CoV-2 infection. TCRdb ran MiXCR on the 5' RACE reads and lists one entry per CDR3 protein. This sample has tens of thousands of distinct CDR3 sequences; 10% to 13% occur once, and the top ten carry 1.5% to 2%. The specimen sequenced was whole blood. Receptors originate from an adult who was a healthcare worker with PCR-confirmed SARS-CoV-2 infection or an uninfected control (not recorded which).

The table lists this clonotype with a few counts. J is TRBJ2-6 and V is TRBV3-1, with D uncertain. Germline V gene lookup returns CDR1 LGHDT and CDR2 YNNKEL (reference sequence). Deletions cut 1 base from V and 0 bases from J, with 13 bases between. The CDR3 covers 18 residues. The CDR3 loop is CASSQVTAVSSGANVLTF. CDR3 in DNA: TGTGCCAGCAGCCAAGTTACGGCAGTCAGCTCTGGGGCCAACGTCCTGACTTTC.

This clonotype was detected many times. The chain joins TRBV6-5 to TRBJ2-1, with a tentative D call TRBD1 (5 bases). V lost 0 bases, J lost 7 bases, and 10 bases lay in between. CDR1 is MNHEY, CDR2 SVGAGI, per germline. This CDR3 spans 14 amino acids. CDR3 amino acids: CASSYSRGQNEQFF. The CDR3 coding sequence is TGTGCCAGCAGTTACTCCCGTGGACAAAATGAGCAGTTCTTC.

This clonotype was observed at least ten times. The chain uses TRBV27 and TRBJ2-3, with no clear D. Trimming cost V 2 bases and J 2 bases, with 5 bases left between them. This CDR3 has 13 amino acids. Germline V gene lookup returns CDR1 MNHEY and CDR2 SMNVEV (reference sequence). The CDR3 sequence: CASSLSYTDTQYF. For the CDR3, the DNA is TGTGCCAGCAGTTTAAGCTACACAGATACGCAGTATTTT.

The chain recombines TRBV15 with TRBJ2-3; 7 bases are shared with TRBD1. Germline V gene data show CDR1 as LNHNV and CDR2 as YYDKDF (reference sequence). This CDR3 is 14 amino acids long. Losses at the gene ends were 6 bases for V and 1 base for J; bases not matched to a gene: 4. CDR3 sequence reads: CATSTGDRTDTQYF. For the CDR3, the DNA is TGTGCCACCAGTACAGGGGACCGCACAGATACGCAGTATTTT.

The rearrangement joins TRBV5-1 to TRBJ2-7, with 7 bases fitting TRBD1. CDR1 and CDR2 from the germline V gene are SGHRS and YFSETQ. Trimming at V came to 0 bases and at J to 2 bases, leaving 8 bases not matched to a gene. This CDR3 spans 16 amino acids. The CDR3 reads CASSLEGAPQTYEQYF. CDR3 DNA: TGCGCCAGCAGCTTGGAGGGGGCCCCACAGACCTACGAGCAGTACTTC.

This clonotype has at least ten counts. The chain recombines TRBV15 with TRBJ1-6; the D is unclear. This CDR3 has 15 amino acids. V dropped 0 bases and J dropped 10 bases, with 13 bases sitting between them. CDR1 LNHNV and CDR2 YYDKDF come from the germline V gene (reference sequence). Here the CDR3 DNA reads TGTGCCACCAGCAGAGATCAAGGGAAATACTCACCCCTCCACTTT. Translation: CATSRDQGKYSPLHF. Together with reference TRBV15 and TRBJ1-6, the CDR3 gives the full variable domain: DAMVIQNPRYQVTQFGKPVTLSCSQTLNHNVMYWYQQKSSQAPKLLFHYYDKDFNNEADTPDNFQSRRPNTSFCFLDIRSPGLGDTAMYLCATSRDQGKYSPLHFGNGTRLTVT.

The rearrangement joins TRBV20-1 to TRBJ1-2, with D unclear. CDR3 length: 12 residues. Looked up from germline, CDR1 is DFQATT and CDR2 is SNEGSKA (reference sequence). Deletions cut 3 bases from V and 2 bases from J, with 7 bases between. CDR3 coding DNA: TGCAGTGCTAGTGCGGGGAACTATGGCTACACCTTC. As protein: CSASAGNYGYTF.

This clonotype has at least ten counts. The J gene is TRBJ2-1, the V gene TRBV4-3, with a weak D call TRBD2 (6 bases). The V gene's germline CDR1 is LGHNA and CDR2 YSLEER. The germline V and J ends were trimmed by 4 bases and 0 bases, with 19 bases remaining between them. The CDR3 is made up of 18 amino acids. CDR3 amino acids: CASSPGGAQYGSYNEQFF. The CDR3 DNA follows: TGCGCCAGCAGCCCGGGCGGGGCTCAATATGGCTCCTACAATGAGCAGTTCTTC.

This clonotype was recorded many times. This sequence joins TRBV7-2 and TRBJ2-7, with a possible D match to TRBD1 (5 bases). This CDR3 spans 14 amino acids. Germline V lookup: CDR1 SGHTA, CDR2 FQGNSA. Trimming cost V 3 bases and J 5 bases, with 14 bases left between them. CDR3 in DNA: TGTGCCAGCAGCTTGCTAGGGGTGGACGACGAGCAGTACTTC. Translating it yields CASSLLGVDDEQYF.

This clonotype has only a few counts. The CDR3 nucleotides are TGTGCCAGCACCTTCCAAGGTAGGGTGCCTGAAGCTTTCTTT. Encoded protein: CASTFQGRVPEAFF. The J gene is TRBJ1-1, the V gene TRBV7-9; D is undetermined. V was cut by 7 bases and J by 6 bases, with 18 bases left in between. This CDR3 contains 14 residues. The germline gives CDR1 SEHNR, CDR2 FQNEAQ (reference sequence).